Each of the 2 T cell receptor beta chains below was sequenced from the same sample in a study of cytomegalovirus exposure and HLA in healthy donors. PCR amplification relied on 60 Vbeta primers (plus 13 Jbeta primers). Sequencing was performed with immunoSEQ multiplex PCR; in TCRdb, only in-frame clones are kept and a portion is missing. The sample records 140,000 or so clones, 88% being singletons. Specimen: PBMCs. The receptors were gathered from a woman in her thirties or forties in good health and CMV-seronegative.

This rearrangement joins TRBV6-5 to TRBJ2-1, with 7 bases fitting TRBD2. CDR1 and CDR2 (germline): MNHEY, SVGAGI. Trimming cost V 8 bases and J 9 bases; bases outside gene matches: 10. This CDR3 contains 13 residues. The CDR3 DNA is TGTGCCAGCTCTGGCGGGAGAAGGGGTGAGCAGTTCTTC. Encoded protein: CASSGGRRGEQFF.

Only one count was recorded for this clone. The chain uses TRBV6-5 and TRBJ1-6, with D possibly being TRBD1 (6 bases). Trimming stripped 7 bases from V and 5 bases from J, with 15 bases between. The CDR3 runs to 15 residues. Germline lookup yields CDR1 MNHEY and CDR2 SVGAGI. The CDR3 coding sequence is TGTGCCAGCACCCACCACCGGACAGATAATTCACCCCTCCACTTT. Amino acid sequence: CASTHHRTDNSPLHF.